These T cell receptor beta chains were read from a single sample in a study of T cell responses to AZD1222 COVID-19 vaccine. The protocol was immunoSEQ multiplex PCR, while the TCRdb copy is restricted to in-frame clones and leaves out a portion. The table lists under 100,000 clones, around nine tenths of them singletons. Material: peripheral blood, obtained on day 0 of AZD1222 vaccination. These receptors all stem from an adult in good health. Both conserved end residues are trimmed from each CDR3. Size is omitted from some rows. Given values are once, few, many or a class for expanded clones.

abundance: .
v_gene: TRBV6-5
CDR3aa: ASSSGQENTGELF

abundance: .
v_gene: TRBV7-2
CDR3aa: ASSPRTGRGSPLH

abundance: .
v_gene: TRBV29-1
CDR3aa: SVERTNTEAF

abundance: .
v_gene: TRBV9
CDR3aa: ASSVGGQGQPQH

abundance: few
v_gene: TRBV4-1
CDR3aa: ASSQTSGGESEQF

abundance: .
v_gene: TRBV5-6
CDR3aa: ASSLDRGTGELF

abundance: .
v_gene: TRBV15
CDR3aa: ATSRGRLSGYT

abundance: .
v_gene: TRBV3-1/TRBV3-2
CDR3aa: ASSPPGEGKNIQY

abundance: .
v_gene: TRBV13
CDR3aa: ASSSEGVAGRTQY

abundance: .
v_gene: TRBV2
CDR3aa: ASNSRDRGTYGYT